This record concerns one T cell receptor (beta chain) sequence. Its antigen remains unidentified. TCR cDNA, made by 5'RACE template switching, carried an added universal primer site and UMIs. In TCRdb, the 5' RACE reads were re-called with MiXCR into one record per CDR3 protein. The table includes about 300,000 distinct CDR3 sequences, 3.5% to 4.5% detected once. Germline CDR1 and CDR2: MNHNS and SASEGT. V was clipped by 6 bases and J by 3 bases, with 9 bases between them. CDR3 length equals 13 residues. This sample is drawn from a study of T cells after yellow fever vaccination. Study outcomes and limitations: Researchers report a weaker secondary response that nonetheless peaked faster, day 5 versus 15. The study noted that FACS-sorted repertoires could contain abundant clonotypes contaminating from the bulk population. Among primary-vaccination clones, most reappeared after the booster, at just under 98% for CD4 and 88% for CD8.

The chain employs TRBV6-1 and TRBJ1-5; D ambiguous. Sample: PBMCs, taken 5 days after the yellow fever booster vaccination. The TCR sequence derives from a man aged 18 to 29 who received the YFV17D yellow fever vaccine. The CDR3 bases are TGTGCCAGCAGGCCCGGGGTCAATCAGCCCCAGCATTTT. As protein: CASRPGVNQPQHF.